This TCR beta chain was profiled in a study of radiation and T cells in renal cell carcinoma. Notes on the study in general: Without pretreatment biopsies, baseline tumor clonotype presence was undetermined. Top tumor clonotypes rose in blood 2 weeks post-radiation, then contracted.

As regards this clone: Antigen unknown.

Sequencing used immunoSEQ multiplex PCR; TCRdb keeps in-frame clones, though not all of them. The profile covers roughly 120,000 clones, with around 84% appearing a single time and approximately 3% taken by the ten largest. Time point noted: baseline pretreatment blood. Described treatment: 15 Gy SBRT to primary tumor, nephrectomy 4 weeks later. The patient's renal cell carcinoma had clear cell pathology. CDR3 length equals 15 residues. V lost 7 bases, J lost 0 bases, and 12 bases lay in between. Germline CDR1 reads SEHNR; CDR2 reads FQNEAQ (reference sequence). This clonotype originated in a woman aged 55-69 years with renal cell carcinoma. The V and J genes are TRBV7-9 and TRBJ1-4; TRBD1 might be the D (5 bases). The material was blood, obtained from a patient whose treatment included radiotherapy and nephrectomy. The CDR3 sequence: CASISQGPTNEKLFF. CDR3 bases: TGTGCCAGCATCTCTCAGGGACCAACTAATGAAAAACTGTTTTTT. The whole variable domain, remainder taken from reference TRBV7-9 and TRBJ1-4, is DTGVSQNPRHKITKRGQNVTFRCDPISEHNRLYWYRQTLGQGPEFLTYFQNEAQLEKSRLLSDRFSAERPKGSFSTLEIQRTEQGDSAMYLCASISQGPTNEKLFFGSGTQLSVL.